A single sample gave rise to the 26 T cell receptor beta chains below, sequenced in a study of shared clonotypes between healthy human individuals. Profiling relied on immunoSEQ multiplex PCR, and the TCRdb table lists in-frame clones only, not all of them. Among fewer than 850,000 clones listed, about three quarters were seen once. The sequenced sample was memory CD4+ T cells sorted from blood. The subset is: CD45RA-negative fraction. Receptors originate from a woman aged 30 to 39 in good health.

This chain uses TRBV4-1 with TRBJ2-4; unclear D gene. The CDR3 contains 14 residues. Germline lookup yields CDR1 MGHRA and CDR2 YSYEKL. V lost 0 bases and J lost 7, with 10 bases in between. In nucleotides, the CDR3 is TGCGCCAGCAGCCAAGATCGGCAGCTCAACATTCAGTACTTC. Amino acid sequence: CASSQDRQLNIQYF.

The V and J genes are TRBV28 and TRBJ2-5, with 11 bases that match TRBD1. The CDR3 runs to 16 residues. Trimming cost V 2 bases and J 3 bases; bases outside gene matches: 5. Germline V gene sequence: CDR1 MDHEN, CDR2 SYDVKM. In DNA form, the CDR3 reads TGTGCCAGCAGTTTAGCGCCGGGACAGGGGGAAGAGACCCAGTACTTC. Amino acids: CASSLAPGQGEETQYF.

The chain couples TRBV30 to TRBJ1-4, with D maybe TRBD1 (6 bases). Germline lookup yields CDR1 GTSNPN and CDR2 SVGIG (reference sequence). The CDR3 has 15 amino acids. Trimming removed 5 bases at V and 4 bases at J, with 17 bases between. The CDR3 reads CAWRPGGQRNEKLFF. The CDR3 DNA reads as TGTGCCTGGCGACCGGGGGGGCAGCGTAATGAAAAACTGTTTTTT.

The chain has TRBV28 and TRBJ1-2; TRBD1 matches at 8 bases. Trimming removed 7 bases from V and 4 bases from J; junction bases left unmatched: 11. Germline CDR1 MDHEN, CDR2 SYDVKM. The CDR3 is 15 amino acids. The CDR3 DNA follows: TGTGCCAGCACTAGACCCGGACAGGGCGGCTATGGCTACACCTTC. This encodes CASTRPGQGGYGYTF.

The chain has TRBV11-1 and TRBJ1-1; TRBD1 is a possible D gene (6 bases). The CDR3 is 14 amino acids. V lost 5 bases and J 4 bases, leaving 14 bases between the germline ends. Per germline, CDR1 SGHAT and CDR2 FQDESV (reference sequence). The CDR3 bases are TGTGCCAGCAGCGTAACAGGGATAGGCACTGAAGCTTTCTTT. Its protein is CASSVTGIGTEAFF.

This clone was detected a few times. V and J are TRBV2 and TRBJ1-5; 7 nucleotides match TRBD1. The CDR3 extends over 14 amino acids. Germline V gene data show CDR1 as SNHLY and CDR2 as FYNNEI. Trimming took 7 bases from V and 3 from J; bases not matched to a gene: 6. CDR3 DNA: TGTGCCAGCAAGGCGGACAGGATCAATCAGCCCCAGCATTTT. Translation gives CASKADRINQPQHF. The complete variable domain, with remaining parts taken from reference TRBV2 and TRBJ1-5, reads EPEVTQTPSHQVTQMGQEVILRCVPISNHLYFYWYRQILGQKVEFLVSFYNNEISEKSEIFDDQFSVERPDGSNFTLKIRSTKLEDSAMYFCASKADRINQPQHFGDGTRLSIL.

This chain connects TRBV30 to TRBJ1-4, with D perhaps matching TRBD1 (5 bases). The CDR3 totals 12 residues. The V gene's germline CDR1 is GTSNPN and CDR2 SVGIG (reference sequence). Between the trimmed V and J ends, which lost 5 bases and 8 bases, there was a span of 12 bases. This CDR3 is CAWGREGEKLFF. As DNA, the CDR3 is TGTGCCTGGGGCAGGGAGGGGGAAAAACTGTTTTTT.

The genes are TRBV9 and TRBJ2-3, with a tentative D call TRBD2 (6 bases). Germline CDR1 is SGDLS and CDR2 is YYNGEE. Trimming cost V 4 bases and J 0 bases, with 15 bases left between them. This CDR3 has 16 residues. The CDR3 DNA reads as TGTGCCAGCAGCCGGGGGTCCCGGGACAGCACAGATACGCAGTATTTT. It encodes CASSRGSRDSTDTQYF.

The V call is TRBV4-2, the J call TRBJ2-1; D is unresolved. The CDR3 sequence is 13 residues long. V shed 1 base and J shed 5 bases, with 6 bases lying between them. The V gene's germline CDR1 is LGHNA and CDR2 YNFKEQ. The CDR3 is CASSQVQDNEQFF. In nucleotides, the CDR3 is TGTGCCAGCAGCCAAGTTCAGGACAATGAGCAGTTCTTC.

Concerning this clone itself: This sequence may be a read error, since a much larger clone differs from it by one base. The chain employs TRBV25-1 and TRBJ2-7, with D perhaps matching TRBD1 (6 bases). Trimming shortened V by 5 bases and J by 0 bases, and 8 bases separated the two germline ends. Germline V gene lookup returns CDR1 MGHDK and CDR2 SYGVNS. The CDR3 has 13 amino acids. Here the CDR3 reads CASSKQGSYEQYF. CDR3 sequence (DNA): TGTGCCAGCAGTAAACAGGGCTCCTACGAGCAGTACTTC.

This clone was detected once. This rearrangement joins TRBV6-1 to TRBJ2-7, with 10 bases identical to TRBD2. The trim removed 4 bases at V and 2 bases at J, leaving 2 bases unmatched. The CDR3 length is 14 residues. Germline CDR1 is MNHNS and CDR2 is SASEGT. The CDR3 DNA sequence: TGTGCCAGCAGTGCTAGCGGGGGAACCTACGAGCAGTACTTC. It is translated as CASSASGGTYEQYF.

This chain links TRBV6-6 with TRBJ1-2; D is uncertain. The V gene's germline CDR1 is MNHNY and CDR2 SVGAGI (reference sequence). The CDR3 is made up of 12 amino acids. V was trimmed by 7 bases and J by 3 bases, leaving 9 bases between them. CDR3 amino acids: CASNDRDYGYTF. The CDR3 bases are TGTGCCAGCAACGACCGTGACTATGGCTACACCTTC.

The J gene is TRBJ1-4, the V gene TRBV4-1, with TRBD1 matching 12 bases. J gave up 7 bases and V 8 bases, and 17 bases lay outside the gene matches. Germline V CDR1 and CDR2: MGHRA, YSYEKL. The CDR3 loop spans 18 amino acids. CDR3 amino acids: CASEPTGTGGQNGEKLFF. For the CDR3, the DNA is TGCGCCAGCGAACCTACCGGGACAGGGGGCCAAAACGGTGAAAAACTGTTTTTT.

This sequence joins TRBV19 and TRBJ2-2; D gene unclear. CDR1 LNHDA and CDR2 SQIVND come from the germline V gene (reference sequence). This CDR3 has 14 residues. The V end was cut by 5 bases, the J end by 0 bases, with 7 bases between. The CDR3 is CASSSGSNTGELFF. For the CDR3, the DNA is TGTGCCAGTAGTTCCGGGTCGAACACCGGGGAGCTGTTTTTT.

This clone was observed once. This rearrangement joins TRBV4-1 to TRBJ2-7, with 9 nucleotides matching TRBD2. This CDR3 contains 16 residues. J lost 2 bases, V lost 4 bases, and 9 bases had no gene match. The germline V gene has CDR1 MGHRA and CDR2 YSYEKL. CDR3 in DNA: TGCGCCAGCAGCCCTTACCGACTAGCGGAAGCCTACGAGCAGTACTTC. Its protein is CASSPYRLAEAYEQYF.

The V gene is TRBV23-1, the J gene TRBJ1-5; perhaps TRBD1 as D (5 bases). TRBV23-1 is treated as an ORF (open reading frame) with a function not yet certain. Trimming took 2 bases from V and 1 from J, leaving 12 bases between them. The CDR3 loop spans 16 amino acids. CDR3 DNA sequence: TGCGCCAGCAGTCAACGGGGGAGGACAAGCAATCAGCCCCAGCATTTT. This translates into CASSQRGRTSNQPQHF.

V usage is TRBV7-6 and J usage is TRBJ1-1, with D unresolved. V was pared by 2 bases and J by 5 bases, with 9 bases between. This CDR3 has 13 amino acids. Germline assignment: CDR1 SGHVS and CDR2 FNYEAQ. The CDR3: CASSLRRVTEAFF. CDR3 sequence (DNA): TGTGCCAGCAGCTTACGCCGGGTGACTGAAGCTTTCTTT.

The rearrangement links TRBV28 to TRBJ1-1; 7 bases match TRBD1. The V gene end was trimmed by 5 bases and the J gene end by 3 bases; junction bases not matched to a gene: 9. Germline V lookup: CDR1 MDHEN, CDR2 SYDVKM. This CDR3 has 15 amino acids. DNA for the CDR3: TGTGCCAGCAGTGCCCCAGGGGGAGGGGACACTGAAGCTTTCTTT. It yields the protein CASSAPGGGDTEAFF.

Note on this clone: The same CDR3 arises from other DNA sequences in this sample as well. CDR3 DNA sequence: TGTGCCAGCAGCTTAGGGCGGAGCTCCTACGAGCAGTACTTC. It encodes CASSLGRSSYEQYF. This rearrangement joins TRBV7-2 to TRBJ2-7; no firm D call. The CDR3 sequence is 14 residues long. Deletions cut 1 base from V and 0 bases from J, with 7 bases between. CDR1 and CDR2 from the germline V gene are SGHTA and FQGNSA. Based on the CDR3 plus reference TRBV7-2 and TRBJ2-7, the full variable domain is GAGVSQSPSNKVTEKGKDVELRCDPISGHTALYWYRQSLGQGLEFLIYFQGNSAPDKSGLPSDRFSAERTGGSVSTLTIQRTQQEDSAVYLCASSLGRSSYEQYFGPGTRLTVT.

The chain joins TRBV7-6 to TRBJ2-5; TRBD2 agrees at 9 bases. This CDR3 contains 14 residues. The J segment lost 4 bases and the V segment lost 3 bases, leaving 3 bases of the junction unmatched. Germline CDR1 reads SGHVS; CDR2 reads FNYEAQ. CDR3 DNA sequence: TGTGCCAGCAGCTTTTATAGCGGGAGAGAGACCCAGTACTTC. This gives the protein CASSFYSGRETQYF.

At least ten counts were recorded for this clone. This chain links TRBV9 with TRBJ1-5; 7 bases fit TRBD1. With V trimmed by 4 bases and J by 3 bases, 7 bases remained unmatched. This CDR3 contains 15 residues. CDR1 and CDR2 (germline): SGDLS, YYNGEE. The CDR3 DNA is TGTGCCAGCAGCCCAGCCGGGACAGACAATCAGCCCCAGCATTTT. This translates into CASSPAGTDNQPQHF.

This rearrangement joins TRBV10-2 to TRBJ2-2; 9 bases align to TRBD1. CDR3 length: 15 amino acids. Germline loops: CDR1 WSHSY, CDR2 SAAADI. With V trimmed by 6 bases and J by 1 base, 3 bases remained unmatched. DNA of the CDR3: TGCGCCAGCAGGGCGGGACAGGGGAACACCGGGGAGCTGTTTTTT. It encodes CASRAGQGNTGELFF.

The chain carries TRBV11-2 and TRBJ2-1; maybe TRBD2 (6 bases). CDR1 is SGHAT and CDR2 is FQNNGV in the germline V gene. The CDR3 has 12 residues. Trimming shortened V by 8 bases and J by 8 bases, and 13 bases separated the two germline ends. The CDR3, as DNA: TGTGCCAGCGAGGGACTCACCGATGAGCAGTTCTTC. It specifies CASEGLTDEQFF.

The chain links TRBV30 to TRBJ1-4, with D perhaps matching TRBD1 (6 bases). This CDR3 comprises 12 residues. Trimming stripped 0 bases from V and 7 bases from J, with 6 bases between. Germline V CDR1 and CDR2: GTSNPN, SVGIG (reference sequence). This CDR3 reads CAWSVQGEKLFF. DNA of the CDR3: TGTGCCTGGAGTGTACAGGGTGAAAAACTGTTTTTT.

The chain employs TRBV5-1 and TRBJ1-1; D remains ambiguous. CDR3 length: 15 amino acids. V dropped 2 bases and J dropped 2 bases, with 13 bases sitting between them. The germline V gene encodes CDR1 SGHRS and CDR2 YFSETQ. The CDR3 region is CASSLQPGDNTEAFF. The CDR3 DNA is TGCGCCAGCAGCTTACAACCGGGAGACAACACTGAAGCTTTCTTT.

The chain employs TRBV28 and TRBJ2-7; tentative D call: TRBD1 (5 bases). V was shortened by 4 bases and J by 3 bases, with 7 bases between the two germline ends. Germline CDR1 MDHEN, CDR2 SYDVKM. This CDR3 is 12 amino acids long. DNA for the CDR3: TGTGCCAGCAGTTCCAGGGTCTACGAGCAGTACTTC. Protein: CASSSRVYEQYF.